The 5 T cell receptor beta chains below all came from one sample that was sequenced in a study of cytomegalovirus exposure and HLA in healthy donors. Primers: 60 Vbeta forward and 13 Jbeta reverse. Measured with immunoSEQ multiplex PCR; TCRdb has only the in-frame clones, and not every one. The table lists 160,000 or so clones, about four fifths of them singletons. Sequenced: PBMCs. All receptors derive from a man between 45 and 60 years old in good health and CMV-seropositive.

This chain links TRBV6-4 with TRBJ2-1; a possible D gene is TRBD2 (7 bases). Trimming removed 1 base from V and 4 bases from J, with 11 bases in between. The CDR3 contains 15 residues. Germline-derived CDR1 and CDR2 are MRHNA and SNTAGT. The CDR3 here is CASSDLGGPYNEQFF. As DNA, the CDR3 is TGTGCCAGCAGTGACTTGGGGGGGCCATACAATGAGCAGTTCTTC.

This chain connects TRBV19 to TRBJ2-2; 7 bases fit TRBD2. Per the germline V gene, CDR1 is LNHDA and CDR2 is SQIVND (reference sequence). This CDR3 comprises 13 residues. V trimming: 7 bases; J trimming: 5 bases; junction bases outside the gene matches: 4. CDR3 DNA: TGTGCCAGTACGTGGGGGGGAACCGGGGAGCTGTTTTTT. Amino acid sequence: CASTWGGTGELFF.

The chain couples TRBV2 to TRBJ2-3, with 8 positions matching TRBD1. Germline loops: CDR1 SNHLY, CDR2 FYNNEI. V shed 2 bases and J 5 bases; nucleotides not matched to a gene: 6. The CDR3 covers 15 residues. The CDR3 loop is CASSEQNRGKDTQYF. CDR3 bases: TGTGCCAGCAGTGAACAGAACAGGGGGAAAGATACGCAGTATTTT.

Concerning this clone: Other DNA sequences within the sample encode an identical CDR3. CDR3 nucleotides: TGTGCCAGCAGCTTAGCAGGAGGCACAGATACGCAGTATTTT. It is translated as CASSLAGGTDTQYF. The genes are TRBV7-6 and TRBJ2-3; D gene ambiguous. The ends were cut back, 0 bases at V and 1 base at J, with 5 bases in the middle. Germline V lookup: CDR1 SGHVS, CDR2 FNYEAQ. The CDR3 is 14 residues long.

The chain links TRBV6-5 to TRBJ1-2; the D gene is possibly TRBD1 (6 bases). This CDR3 is built from 15 residues. Germline values: CDR1 MNHEY, CDR2 SVGAGI. With 6 bases removed from V and 0 bases from J, the gap between germline ends came to 14 bases. The CDR3 here is CASRTRGVANYGYTF. The CDR3 DNA follows: TGTGCCAGCAGAACCAGGGGCGTAGCTAACTATGGCTACACCTTC.